The 2 T cell receptor beta chains presented below share a single source sample, sequenced in a study of blood T cell repertoires in COVID-19. Only in-frame clones appear in the TCRdb table, and some are missing; sequencing was by immunoSEQ multiplex PCR. The sample yields about 290,000 clones, roughly nine tenths seen once. The sequencing sample was made of PBMCs or T cells enriched from blood (not recorded which). These receptors all come from a woman between 40 and 50 years old who had recovered from COVID-19.

Regarding this clone: This CDR3 is also generated by other DNA sequences in the sample. The chain joins TRBV7-3 to TRBJ2-2; possible D gene TRBD2, 6 bases. Trimming took 5 bases from V and 0 from J, leaving 10 bases between them. CDR1 is SGHTA, CDR2 FQGTGA, per germline. The CDR3 loop spans 15 amino acids. CDR3 DNA sequence: TGTGCCAGCAGCCTTGGGACTTCGAACACCGGGGAGCTGTTTTTT. Protein sequence: CASSLGTSNTGELFF. The complete variable domain, with remaining parts taken from reference TRBV7-3 and TRBJ2-2, reads GAGVSQTPSNKVTEKGKYVELRCDPISGHTALYWYRQSLGQGPEFLIYFQGTGAADDSGLPNDRFFAVRPEGSVSTLKIQRTERGDSAVYLCASSLGTSNTGELFFGEGSRLTVL.

A few counts support this clone. This chain uses TRBV5-1 with TRBJ1-3; D is undetermined. The ends were cut back, 4 bases at V and 4 bases at J, with 9 bases in the middle. Germline lookup yields CDR1 SGHRS and CDR2 YFSETQ. CDR3 size: 13 residues. Here the CDR3 DNA reads TGCGCCAGCAGCCCCGGGGAAGGAAACACCATATATTTT. This sequence encodes CASSPGEGNTIYF.